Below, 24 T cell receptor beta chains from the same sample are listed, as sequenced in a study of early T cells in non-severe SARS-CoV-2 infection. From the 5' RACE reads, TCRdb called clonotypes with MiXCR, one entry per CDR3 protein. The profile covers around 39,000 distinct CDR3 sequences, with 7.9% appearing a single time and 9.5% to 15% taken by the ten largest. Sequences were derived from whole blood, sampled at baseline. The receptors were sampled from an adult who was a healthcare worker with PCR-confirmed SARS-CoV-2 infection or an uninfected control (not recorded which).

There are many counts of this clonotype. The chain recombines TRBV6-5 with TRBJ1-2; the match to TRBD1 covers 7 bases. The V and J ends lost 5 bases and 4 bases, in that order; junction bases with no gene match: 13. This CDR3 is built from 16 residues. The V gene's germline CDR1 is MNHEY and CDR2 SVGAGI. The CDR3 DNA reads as TGTGCCAGCAGTCCAATTACAGGGGTTCGGGGCTATGGCTACACCTTC. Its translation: CASSPITGVRGYGYTF.

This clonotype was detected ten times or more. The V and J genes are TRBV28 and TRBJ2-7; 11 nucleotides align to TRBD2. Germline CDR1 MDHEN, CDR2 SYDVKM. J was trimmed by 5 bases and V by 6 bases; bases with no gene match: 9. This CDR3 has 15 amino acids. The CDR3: CASSPASGGLNEQYF. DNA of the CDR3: TGTGCCAGCAGCCCGGCTAGCGGGGGGTTGAACGAGCAGTACTTC.

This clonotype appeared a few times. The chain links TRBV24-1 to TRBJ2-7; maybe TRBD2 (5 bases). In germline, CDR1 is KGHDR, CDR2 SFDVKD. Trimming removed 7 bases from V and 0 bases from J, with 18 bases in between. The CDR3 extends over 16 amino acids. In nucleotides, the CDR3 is TGTGCCACCAGGAAATTCTGGAGGACGTGCTCCTACGAGCAGTACTTC. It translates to CATRKFWRTCSYEQYF.

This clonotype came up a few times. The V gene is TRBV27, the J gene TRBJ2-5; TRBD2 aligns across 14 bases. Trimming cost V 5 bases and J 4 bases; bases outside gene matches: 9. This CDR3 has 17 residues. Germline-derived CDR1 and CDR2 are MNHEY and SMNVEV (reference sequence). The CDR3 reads CASSPRLAGGRGETQYF. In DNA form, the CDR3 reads TGTGCCAGCAGTCCCCGACTAGCGGGGGGGCGGGGAGAGACCCAGTACTTC.

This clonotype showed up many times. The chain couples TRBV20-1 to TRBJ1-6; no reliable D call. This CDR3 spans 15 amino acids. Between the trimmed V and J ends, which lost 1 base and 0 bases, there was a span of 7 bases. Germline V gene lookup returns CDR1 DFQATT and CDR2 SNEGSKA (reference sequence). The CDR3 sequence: CSARVGSSYNSPLHF. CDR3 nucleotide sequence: TGCAGTGCTAGAGTTGGCAGCTCCTATAATTCACCCCTCCACTTT.

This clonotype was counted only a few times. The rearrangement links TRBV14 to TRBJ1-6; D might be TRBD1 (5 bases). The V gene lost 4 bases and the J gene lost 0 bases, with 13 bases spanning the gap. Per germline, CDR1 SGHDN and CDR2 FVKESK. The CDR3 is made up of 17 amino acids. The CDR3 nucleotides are TGTGCCAGCAGCCGGGAGCAGGGAGACTCCTATAATTCACCCCTCCACTTT. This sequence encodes CASSREQGDSYNSPLHF.

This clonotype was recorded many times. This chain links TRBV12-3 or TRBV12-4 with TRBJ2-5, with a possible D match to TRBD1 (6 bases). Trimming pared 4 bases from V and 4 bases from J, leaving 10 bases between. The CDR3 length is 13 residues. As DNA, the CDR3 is TGTGCCAGCAGTTGGGGGACAATAGAGACCCAGTACTTC. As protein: CASSWGTIETQYF.

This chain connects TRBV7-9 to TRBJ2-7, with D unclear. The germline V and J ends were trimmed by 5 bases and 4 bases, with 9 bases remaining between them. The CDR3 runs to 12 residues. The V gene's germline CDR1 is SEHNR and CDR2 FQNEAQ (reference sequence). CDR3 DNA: TGTGCCAGCAGCCCCTTGGGGTACGAGCAGTACTTC. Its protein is CASSPLGYEQYF.

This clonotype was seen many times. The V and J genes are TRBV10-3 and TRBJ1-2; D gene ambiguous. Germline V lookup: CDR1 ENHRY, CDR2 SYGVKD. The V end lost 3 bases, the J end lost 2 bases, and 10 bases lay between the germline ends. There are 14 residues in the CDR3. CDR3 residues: CAISEIEANYGYTF. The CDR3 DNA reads TGTGCCATCAGTGAAATAGAAGCAAACTATGGCTACACCTTC.

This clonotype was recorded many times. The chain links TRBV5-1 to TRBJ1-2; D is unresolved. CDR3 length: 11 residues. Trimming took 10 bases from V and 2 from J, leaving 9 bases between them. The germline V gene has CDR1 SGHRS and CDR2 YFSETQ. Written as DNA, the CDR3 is TGCGCCGCGCCGAGGAACTATGGCTACACCTTC. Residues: CAAPRNYGYTF.

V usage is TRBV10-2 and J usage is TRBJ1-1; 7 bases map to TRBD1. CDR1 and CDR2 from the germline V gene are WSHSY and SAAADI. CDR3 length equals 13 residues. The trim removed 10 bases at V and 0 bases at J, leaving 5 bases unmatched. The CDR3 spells CATRRGLNTEAFF. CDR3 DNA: TGCGCCACTCGCAGGGGGTTGAACACTGAAGCTTTCTTT.

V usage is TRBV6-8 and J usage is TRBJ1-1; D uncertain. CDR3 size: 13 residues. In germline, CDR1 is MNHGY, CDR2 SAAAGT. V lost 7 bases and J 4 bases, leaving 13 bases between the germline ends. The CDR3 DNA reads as TGTGCCAGCAATCCCCTTGGAGGCACTGAAGCTTTCTTT. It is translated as CASNPLGGTEAFF.

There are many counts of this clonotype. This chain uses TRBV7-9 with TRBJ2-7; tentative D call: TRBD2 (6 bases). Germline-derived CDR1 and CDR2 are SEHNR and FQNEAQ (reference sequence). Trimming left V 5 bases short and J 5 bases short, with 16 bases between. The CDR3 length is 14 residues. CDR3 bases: TGTGCCAGCAGCCGAGGAGGAGGGAGCCACGAGCAGTACTTC. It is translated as CASSRGGGSHEQYF.

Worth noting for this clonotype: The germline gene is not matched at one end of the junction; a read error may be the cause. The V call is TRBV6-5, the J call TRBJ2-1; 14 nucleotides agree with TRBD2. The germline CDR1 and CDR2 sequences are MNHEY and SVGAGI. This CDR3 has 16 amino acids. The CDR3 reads CASRPGLAGELNGQFF. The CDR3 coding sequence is TGTGCCAGCAGGCCGGGACTAGCGGGGGAACTGAATGGGCAGTTCTTC.

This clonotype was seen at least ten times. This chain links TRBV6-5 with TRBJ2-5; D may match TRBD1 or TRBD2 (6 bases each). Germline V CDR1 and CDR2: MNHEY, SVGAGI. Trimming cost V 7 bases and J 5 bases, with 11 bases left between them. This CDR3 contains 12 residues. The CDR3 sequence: CASKGGRETQYF. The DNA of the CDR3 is TGTGCCAGCAAAGGGGGGAGGGAGACCCAGTACTTC.

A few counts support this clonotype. The CDR3, as DNA: TGTGCCACCAGCAGAGATCTGGCCTCCCCAGATACGCAGTATTTT. Protein: CATSRDLASPDTQYF. The V call is TRBV15, the J call TRBJ2-3; no clear D gene. CDR1 is LNHNV and CDR2 is YYDKDF in the germline V gene (reference sequence). V lost 0 bases and J 4 bases, leaving 11 bases between the germline ends. The CDR3 length is 15 residues.

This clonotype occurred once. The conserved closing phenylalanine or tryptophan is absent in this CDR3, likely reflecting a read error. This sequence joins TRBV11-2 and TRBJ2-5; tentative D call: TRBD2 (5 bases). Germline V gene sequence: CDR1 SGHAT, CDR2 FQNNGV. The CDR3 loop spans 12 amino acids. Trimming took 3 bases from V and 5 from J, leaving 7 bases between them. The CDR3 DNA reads TGTGCCAGCAGCTTCCGAGGGGAGACCCAGTACTTG. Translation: CASSFRGETQYL.

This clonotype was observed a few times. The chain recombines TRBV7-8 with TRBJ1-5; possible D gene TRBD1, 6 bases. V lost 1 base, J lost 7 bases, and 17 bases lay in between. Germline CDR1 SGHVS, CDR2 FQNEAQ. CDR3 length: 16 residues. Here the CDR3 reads CASSLVLAGDGQPQHF. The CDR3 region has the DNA TGTGCCAGCAGCTTAGTTTTGGCAGGGGATGGACAGCCCCAGCATTTT. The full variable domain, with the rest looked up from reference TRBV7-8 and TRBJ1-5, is GAGVSQSPRYKVAKRGQDVALRCDPISGHVSLFWYQQALGQGPEFLTYFQNEAQLDKSGLPSDRFFAERPEGSVSTLKIQRTQQEDSAVYLCASSLVLAGDGQPQHFGDGTRLSIL.

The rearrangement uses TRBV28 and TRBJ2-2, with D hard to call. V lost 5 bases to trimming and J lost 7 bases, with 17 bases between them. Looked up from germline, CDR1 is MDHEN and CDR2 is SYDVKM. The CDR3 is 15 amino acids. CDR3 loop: CASSERRALRGELFF. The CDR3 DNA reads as TGTGCCAGCAGTGAACGCCGGGCCCTCCGCGGGGAGCTGTTTTTT.

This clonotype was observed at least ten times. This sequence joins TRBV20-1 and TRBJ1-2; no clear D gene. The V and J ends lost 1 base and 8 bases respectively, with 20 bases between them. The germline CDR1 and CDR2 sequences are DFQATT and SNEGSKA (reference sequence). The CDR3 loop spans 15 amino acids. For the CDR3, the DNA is TGCAGTGCTAGAGTTCAGCCGGGCCTGAGGTACGGCTACACCTTC. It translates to CSARVQPGLRYGYTF.

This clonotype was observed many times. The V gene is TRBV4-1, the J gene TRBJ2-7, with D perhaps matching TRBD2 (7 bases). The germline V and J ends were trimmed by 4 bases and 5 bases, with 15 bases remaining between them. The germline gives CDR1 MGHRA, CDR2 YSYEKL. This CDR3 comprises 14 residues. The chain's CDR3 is CASSPAGTRDEQYF. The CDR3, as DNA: TGCGCCAGCAGCCCAGCGGGGACAAGGGACGAGCAGTACTTC.

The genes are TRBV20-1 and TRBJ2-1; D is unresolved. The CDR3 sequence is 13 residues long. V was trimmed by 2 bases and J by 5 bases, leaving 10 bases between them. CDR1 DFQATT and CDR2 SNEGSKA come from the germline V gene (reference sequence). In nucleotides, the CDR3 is TGCAGTGCTAGACCAGTACTTAACAATGAGCAGTTCTTC. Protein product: CSARPVLNNEQFF.

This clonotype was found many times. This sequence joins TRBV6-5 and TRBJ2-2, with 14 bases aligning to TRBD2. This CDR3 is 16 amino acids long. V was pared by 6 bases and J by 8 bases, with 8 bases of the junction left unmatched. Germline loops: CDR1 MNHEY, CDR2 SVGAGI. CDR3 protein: CASRPGLAGVGGELFF. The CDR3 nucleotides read TGTGCCAGCAGGCCGGGACTAGCGGGGGTCGGTGGGGAGCTGTTTTTT.

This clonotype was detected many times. CDR3 bases: TGCAGTGCGAGTATGACTTACGAGCAGTACTTC. Its protein is CSASMTYEQYF. V gene TRBV20-1 combines with J gene TRBJ2-7; D is uncertain. Deletions cut 6 bases from V and 4 bases from J, with 10 bases between. The V gene's germline CDR1 is DFQATT and CDR2 SNEGSKA (reference sequence). The CDR3 length is 11 residues.